This T cell receptor beta chain was profiled in a study of blood T cell repertoires in COVID-19. As for the study in general: Samples came from the United States, Italy and Spain, spanning acute and convalescent COVID-19.

In the original analysis: Reference gene primer amplification in the assay estimated nucleated cell counts. Profiling relied on immunoSEQ multiplex PCR, and the TCRdb table lists in-frame clones only, not all of them. V and J calls and clone size are copied from that table; D and trimming were computed from the DNA. The sample lists over 90,000 clones, roughly 90% seen once, with roughly 3.6% in the top ten. The sequenced sample was peripheral blood. The TCR was taken from a woman in her fifties or sixties with acute or convalescent COVID-19.

The CDR3 coding sequence is TGTGCCAGCAGCCCCAGGGGAAGTCGGGATAGCTACGAGCAGTACTTC. Its translation is CASSPRGSRDSYEQYF. J is TRBJ2-7 and V is TRBV5-4, with TRBD1 as a possible D gene (6 bases). Germline V CDR1 and CDR2: SGHNT, YYREEE (reference sequence). V was clipped by 4 bases and J by 3 bases, with 20 bases between them. CDR3 length: 16 residues. Using reference TRBV5-4 and TRBJ2-7 for the parts outside the CDR3, the full variable domain is ETGVTQSPTHLIKTRGQQVTLRCSSQSGHNTVSWYQQALGQGPQFIFQYYREEENGRGNFPPRFSGLQFPNYSSELNVNALELDDSALYLCASSPRGSRDSYEQYFGPGTRLTVT.